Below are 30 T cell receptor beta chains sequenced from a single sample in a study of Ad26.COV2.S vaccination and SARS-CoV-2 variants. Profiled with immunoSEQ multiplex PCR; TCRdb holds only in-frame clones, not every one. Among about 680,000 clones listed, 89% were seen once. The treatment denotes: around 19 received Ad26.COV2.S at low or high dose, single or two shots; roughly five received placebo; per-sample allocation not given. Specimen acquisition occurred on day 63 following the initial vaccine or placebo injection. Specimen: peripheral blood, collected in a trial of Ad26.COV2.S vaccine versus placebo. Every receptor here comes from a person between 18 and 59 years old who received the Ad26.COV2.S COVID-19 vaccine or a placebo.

The CDR3 sequence is CASSPRGTLIPEKLFF. The CDR3 DNA is TGTGCCAGCAGTCCCCGGGGGACCTTGATCCCTGAAAAACTGTTTTTT. The chain uses TRBV2 and TRBJ1-4; perhaps TRBD1 as D (5 bases). Germline-derived CDR1 and CDR2 are SNHLY and FYNNEI. The CDR3 sequence is 16 residues long. V was cut by 5 bases and J by 7 bases, with 20 bases left in between.

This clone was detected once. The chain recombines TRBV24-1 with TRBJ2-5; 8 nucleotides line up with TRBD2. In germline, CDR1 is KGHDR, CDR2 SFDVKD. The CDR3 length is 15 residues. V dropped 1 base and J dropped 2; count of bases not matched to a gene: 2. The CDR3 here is CATSDFAGGQETQYF. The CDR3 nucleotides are TGTGCCACCAGTGATTTCGCGGGGGGACAAGAGACCCAGTACTTC.

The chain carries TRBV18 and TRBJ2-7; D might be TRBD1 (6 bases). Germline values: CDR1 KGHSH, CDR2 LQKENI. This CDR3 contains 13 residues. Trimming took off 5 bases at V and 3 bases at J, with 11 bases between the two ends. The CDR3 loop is CASSFLDSYEQYF. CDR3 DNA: TGTGCCAGCTCATTTTTGGACAGCTACGAGCAGTACTTC.

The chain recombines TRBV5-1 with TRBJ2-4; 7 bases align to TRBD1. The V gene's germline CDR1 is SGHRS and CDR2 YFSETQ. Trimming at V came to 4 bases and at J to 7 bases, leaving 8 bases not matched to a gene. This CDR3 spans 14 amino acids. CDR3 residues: CASSTGTEGNIQYF. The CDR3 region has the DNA TGCGCCAGCAGCACCGGGACAGAAGGGAACATTCAGTACTTC.

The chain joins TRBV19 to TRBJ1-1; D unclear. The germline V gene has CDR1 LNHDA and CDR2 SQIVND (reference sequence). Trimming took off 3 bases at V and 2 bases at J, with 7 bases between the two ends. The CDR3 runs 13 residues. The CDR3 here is CASSIGSNTEAFF. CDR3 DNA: TGTGCCAGTAGTATTGGGTCAAACACTGAAGCTTTCTTT.

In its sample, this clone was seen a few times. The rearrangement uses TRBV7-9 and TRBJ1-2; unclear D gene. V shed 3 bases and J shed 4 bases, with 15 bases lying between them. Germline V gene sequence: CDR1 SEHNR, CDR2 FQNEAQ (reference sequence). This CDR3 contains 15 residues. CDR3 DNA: TGTGCCAGCAGCTTTGACGGTAGTGATGGCTATGGCTACACCTTC. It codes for CASSFDGSDGYGYTF. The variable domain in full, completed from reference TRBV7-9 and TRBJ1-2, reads DTGVSQNPRHKITKRGQNVTFRCDPISEHNRLYWYRQTLGQGPEFLTYFQNEAQLEKSRLLSDRFSAERPKGSFSTLEIQRTEQGDSAMYLCASSFDGSDGYGYTFGSGTRLTVV.

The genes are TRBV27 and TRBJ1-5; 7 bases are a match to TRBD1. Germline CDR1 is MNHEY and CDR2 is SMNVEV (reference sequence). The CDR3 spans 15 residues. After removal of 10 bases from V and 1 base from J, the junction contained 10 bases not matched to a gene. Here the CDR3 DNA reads TGTGCCACCTCGTCAGGGGGGGGGAGCAATCAGCCCCAGCATTTT. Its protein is CATSSGGGSNQPQHF.

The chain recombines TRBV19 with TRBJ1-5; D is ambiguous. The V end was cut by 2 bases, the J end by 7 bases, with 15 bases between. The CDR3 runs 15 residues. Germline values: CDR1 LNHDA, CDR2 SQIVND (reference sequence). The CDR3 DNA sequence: TGTGCCAGTAGTATATCCATCTCCCTCACCCAGCCCCAGCATTTT. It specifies CASSISISLTQPQHF. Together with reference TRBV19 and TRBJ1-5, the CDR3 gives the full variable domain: DGGITQSPKYLFRKEGQNVTLSCEQNLNHDAMYWYRQDPGQGLRLIYYSQIVNDFQKGDIAEGYSVSREKKESFPLTVTSAQKNPTAFYLCASSISISLTQPQHFGDGTRLSIL.

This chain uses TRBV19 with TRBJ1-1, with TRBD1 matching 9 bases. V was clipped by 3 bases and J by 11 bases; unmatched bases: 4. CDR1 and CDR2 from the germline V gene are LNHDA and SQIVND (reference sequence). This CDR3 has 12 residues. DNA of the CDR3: TGTGCCAGTAGTATCAACGACAGGGGGGCTTTCTTT. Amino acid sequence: CASSINDRGAFF.

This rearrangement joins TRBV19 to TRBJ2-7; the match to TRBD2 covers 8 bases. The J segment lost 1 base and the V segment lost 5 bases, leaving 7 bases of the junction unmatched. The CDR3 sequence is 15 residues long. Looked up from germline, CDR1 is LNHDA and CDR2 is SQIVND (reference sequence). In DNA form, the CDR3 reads TGTGCCAGTAGTCCCGGGGCTAGCGGGTCCTACGAGCAGTACTTC. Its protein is CASSPGASGSYEQYF.

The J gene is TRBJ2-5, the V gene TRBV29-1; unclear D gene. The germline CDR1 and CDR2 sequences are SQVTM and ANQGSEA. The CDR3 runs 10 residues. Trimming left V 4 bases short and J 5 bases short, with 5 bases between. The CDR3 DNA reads TGCAGCGTTGGGGGTGAGACCCAGTACTTC. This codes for CSVGGETQYF.

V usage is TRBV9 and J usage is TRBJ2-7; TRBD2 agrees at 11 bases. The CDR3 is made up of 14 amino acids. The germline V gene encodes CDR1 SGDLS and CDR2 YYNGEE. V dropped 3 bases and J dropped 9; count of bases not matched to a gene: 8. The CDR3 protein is CASSAGLAEIRQYF. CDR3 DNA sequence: TGTGCCAGCAGCGCGGGACTAGCGGAGATTCGGCAGTACTTC.

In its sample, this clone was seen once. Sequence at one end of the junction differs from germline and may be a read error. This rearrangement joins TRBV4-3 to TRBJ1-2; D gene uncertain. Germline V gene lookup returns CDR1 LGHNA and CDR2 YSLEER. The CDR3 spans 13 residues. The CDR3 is CASSQDGNYGYTF. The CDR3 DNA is TGCGCCAGCAGTCAAGACGGCAACTATGGCTACACCTTC.

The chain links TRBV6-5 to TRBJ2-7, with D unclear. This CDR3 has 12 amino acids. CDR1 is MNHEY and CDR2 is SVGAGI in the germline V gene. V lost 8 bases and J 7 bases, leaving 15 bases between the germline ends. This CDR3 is CASAAAPREQYF. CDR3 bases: TGTGCCAGCGCGGCAGCCCCGCGGGAGCAGTACTTC.

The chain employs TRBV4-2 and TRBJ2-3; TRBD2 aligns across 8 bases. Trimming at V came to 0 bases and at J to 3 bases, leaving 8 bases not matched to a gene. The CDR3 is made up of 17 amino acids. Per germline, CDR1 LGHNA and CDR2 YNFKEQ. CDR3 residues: CASSQDGSGSVTDTQYF. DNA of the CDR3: TGTGCCAGCAGCCAAGATGGCAGCGGGAGTGTGACAGATACGCAGTATTTT.

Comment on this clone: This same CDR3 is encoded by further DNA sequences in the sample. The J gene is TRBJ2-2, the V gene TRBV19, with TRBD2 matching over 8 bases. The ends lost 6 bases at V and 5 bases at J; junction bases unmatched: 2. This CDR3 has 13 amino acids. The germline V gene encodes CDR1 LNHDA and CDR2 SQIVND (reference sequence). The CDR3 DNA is TGTGCCAGTAGCGGGGGGGCGACCGGGGAGCTGTTTTTT. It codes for CASSGGATGELFF.

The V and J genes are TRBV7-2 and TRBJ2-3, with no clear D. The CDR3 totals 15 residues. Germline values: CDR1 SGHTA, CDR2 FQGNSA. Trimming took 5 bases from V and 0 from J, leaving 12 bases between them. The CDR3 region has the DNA TGTGCCAGCAGCCACCCTTACGGTAGCACAGATACGCAGTATTTT. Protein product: CASSHPYGSTDTQYF.

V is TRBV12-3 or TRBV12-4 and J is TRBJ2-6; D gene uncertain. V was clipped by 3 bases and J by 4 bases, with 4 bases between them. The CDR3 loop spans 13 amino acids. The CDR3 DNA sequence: TGTGCCAGCAGTTTCATCGGGGCCAACGTCCTGACTTTC. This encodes CASSFIGANVLTF.

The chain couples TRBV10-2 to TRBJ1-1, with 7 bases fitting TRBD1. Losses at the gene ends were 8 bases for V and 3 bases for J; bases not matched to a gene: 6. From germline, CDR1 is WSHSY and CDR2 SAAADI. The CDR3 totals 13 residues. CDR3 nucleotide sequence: TGCGCCAGCGCTGACAGGGTGGACACTGAAGCTTTCTTT. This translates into CASADRVDTEAFF.

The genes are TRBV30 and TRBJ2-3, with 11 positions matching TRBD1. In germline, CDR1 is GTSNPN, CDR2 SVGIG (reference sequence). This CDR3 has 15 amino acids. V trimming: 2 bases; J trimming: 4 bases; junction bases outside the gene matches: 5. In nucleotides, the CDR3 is TGTGCCTGGAGTTCGGGACAGGGGGACGCAGATACGCAGTATTTT. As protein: CAWSSGQGDADTQYF.

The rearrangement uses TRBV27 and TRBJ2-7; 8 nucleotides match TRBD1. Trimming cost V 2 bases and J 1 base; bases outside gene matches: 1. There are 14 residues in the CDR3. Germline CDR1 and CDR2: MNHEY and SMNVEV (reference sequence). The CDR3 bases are TGTGCCAGCAGTTTAAGGACAGGGTCCTACGAGCAGTACTTC. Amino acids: CASSLRTGSYEQYF.

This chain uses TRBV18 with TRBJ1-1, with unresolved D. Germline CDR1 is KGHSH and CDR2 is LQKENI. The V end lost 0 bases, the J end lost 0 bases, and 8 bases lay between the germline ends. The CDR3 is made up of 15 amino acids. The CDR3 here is CASSPPTAMNTEAFF. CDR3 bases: TGTGCCAGCTCACCACCCACAGCTATGAACACTGAAGCTTTCTTT.

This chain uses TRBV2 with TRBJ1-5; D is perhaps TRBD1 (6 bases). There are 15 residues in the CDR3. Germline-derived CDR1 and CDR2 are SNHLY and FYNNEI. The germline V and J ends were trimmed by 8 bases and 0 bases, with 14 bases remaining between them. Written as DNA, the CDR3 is TGTGCCAGCCAGGACAGTAATCTTAGCAATCAGCCCCAGCATTTT. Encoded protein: CASQDSNLSNQPQHF.

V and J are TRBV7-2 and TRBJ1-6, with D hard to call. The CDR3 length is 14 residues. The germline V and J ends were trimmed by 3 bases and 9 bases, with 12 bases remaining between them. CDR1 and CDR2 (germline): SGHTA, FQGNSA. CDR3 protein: CASSLDALFSPLHF. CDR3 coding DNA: TGTGCCAGCAGCTTGGACGCCTTATTTTCACCCCTCCACTTT.

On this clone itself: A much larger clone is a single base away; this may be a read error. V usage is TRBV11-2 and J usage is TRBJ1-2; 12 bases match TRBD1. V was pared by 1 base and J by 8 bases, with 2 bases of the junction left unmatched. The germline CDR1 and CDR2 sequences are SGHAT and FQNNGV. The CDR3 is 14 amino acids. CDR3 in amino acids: CASSLGDRGQGYTF. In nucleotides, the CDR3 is TGTGCCAGCAGCTTAGGGGACAGGGGGCAGGGCTACACCTTC.

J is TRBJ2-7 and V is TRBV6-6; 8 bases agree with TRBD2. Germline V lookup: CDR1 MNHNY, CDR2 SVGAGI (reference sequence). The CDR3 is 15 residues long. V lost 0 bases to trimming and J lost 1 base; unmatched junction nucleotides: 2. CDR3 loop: CASSYSTSVSYEQYF. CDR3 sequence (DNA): TGTGCCAGCAGTTACTCGACTAGCGTTTCCTACGAGCAGTACTTC.

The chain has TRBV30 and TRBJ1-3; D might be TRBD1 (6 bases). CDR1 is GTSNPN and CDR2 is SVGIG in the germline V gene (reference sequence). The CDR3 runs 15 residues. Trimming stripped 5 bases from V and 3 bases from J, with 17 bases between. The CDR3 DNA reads TGTGCCTGGTCGGCGACCAGGGGTAGTGGAAACACCATATATTTT. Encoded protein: CAWSATRGSGNTIYF.

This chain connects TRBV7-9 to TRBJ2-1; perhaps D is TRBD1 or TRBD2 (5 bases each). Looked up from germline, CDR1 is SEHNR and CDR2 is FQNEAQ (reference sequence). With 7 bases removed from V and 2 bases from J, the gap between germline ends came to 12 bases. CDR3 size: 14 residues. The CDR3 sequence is CASTGAKTYNEQFF. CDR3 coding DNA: TGTGCCAGCACCGGGGCCAAAACCTACAATGAGCAGTTCTTC.

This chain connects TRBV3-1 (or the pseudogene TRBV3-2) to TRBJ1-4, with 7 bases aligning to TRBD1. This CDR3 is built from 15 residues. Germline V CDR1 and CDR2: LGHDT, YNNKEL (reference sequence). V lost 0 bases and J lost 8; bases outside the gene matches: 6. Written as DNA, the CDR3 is TGTGCCAGCAGCCAAGACCGACAGGGAAGCGAAAAACTGTTTTTT. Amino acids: CASSQDRQGSEKLFF.

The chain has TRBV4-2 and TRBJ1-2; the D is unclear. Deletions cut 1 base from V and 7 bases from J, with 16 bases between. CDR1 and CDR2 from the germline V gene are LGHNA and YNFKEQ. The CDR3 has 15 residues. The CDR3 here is CASSQVSGSLTGYTF. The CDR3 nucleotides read TGTGCCAGCAGCCAAGTAAGTGGCAGTTTGACTGGCTACACCTTC.